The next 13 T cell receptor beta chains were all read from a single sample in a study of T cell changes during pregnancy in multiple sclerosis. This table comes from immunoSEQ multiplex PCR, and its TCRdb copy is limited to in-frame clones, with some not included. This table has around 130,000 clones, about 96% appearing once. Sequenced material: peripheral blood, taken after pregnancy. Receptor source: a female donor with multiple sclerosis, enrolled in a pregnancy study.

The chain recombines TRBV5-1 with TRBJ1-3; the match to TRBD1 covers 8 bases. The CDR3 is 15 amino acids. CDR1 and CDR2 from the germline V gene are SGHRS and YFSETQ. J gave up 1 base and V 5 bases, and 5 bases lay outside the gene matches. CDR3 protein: CASSSNRGSGNTIYF. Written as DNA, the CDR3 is TGCGCCAGCAGTAGTAACAGGGGGTCTGGAAACACCATATATTTT.

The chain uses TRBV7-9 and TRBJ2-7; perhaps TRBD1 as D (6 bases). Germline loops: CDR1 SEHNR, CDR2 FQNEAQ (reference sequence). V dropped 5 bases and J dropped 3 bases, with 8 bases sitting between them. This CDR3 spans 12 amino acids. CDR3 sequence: CASSRQVYEQYF. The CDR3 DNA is TGTGCCAGCAGCCGACAGGTCTACGAGCAGTACTTC.

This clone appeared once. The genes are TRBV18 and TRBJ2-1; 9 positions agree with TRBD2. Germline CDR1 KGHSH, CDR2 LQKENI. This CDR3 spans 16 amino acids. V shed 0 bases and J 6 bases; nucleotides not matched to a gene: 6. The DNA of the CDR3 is TGTGCCAGCTCACCACCCGGACTAGCGTATCGCAATGAGCAGTTCTTC. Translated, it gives CASSPPGLAYRNEQFF.

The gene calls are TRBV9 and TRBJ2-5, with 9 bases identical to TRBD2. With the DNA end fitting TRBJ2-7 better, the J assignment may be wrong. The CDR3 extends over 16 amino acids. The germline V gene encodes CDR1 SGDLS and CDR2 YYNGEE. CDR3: CASSVESGTSFYEQYF. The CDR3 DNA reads TGTGCCAGCAGCGTTGAATCCGGGACTAGCTTCTACGAGCAGTACTTC.

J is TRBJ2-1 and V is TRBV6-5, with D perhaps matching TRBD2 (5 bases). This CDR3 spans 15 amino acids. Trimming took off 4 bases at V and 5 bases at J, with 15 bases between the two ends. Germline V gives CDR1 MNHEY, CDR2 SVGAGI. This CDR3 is CASSSQQTSHNEQFF. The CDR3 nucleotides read TGTGCCAGCAGTTCCCAGCAAACTAGTCACAATGAGCAGTTCTTC.

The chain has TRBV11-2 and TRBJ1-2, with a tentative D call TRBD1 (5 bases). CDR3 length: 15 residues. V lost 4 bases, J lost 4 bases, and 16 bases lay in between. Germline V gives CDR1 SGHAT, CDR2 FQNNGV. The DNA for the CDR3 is TGTGCCAGCAGCTACACCGGGACTGGCGGCTATGGCTACACCTTC. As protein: CASSYTGTGGYGYTF.

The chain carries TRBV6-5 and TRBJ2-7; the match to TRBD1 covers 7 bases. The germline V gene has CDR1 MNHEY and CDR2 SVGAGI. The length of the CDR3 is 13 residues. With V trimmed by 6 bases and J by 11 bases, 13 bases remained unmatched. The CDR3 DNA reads TGTGCCAGCAGCCTCAAAACGACAGGGCAGAAGTACTTC. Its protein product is CASSLKTTGQKYF.

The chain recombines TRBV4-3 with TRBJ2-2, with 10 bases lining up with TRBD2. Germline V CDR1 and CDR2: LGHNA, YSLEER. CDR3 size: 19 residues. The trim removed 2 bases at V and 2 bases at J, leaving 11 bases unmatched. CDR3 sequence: CASSQRPGAGGPNTGELFF. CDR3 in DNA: TGCGCCAGCAGCCAAAGACCAGGAGCGGGAGGGCCTAACACCGGGGAGCTGTTTTTT.

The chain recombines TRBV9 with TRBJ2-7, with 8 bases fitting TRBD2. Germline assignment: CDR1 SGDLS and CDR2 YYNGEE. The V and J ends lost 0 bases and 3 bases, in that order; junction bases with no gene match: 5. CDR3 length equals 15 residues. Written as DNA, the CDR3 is TGTGCCAGCAGCGTAGGGGGGACTAGTCTCTACGAGCAGTACTTC. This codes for CASSVGGTSLYEQYF.

CDR3 coding DNA: TGTGCCATCAGTGAAGGTGTGTCGGTAGGACTCGGGCCCCAAGAGACCCAGTACTTC. Its translation is CAISEGVSVGLGPQETQYF. The chain joins TRBV10-3 to TRBJ2-5; a possible D gene is TRBD2 (5 bases). This CDR3 is built from 19 residues. The germline V gene has CDR1 ENHRY and CDR2 SYGVKD. Trimming shortened V by 3 bases and J by 1 base, and 24 bases separated the two germline ends.

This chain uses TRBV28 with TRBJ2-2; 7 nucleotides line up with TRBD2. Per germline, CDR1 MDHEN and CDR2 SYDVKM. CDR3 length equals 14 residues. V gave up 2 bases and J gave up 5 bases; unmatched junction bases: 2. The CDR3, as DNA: TGTGCCAGCAGTTTAGCGGGAGCTACCGGGGAGCTGTTTTTT. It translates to CASSLAGATGELFF.

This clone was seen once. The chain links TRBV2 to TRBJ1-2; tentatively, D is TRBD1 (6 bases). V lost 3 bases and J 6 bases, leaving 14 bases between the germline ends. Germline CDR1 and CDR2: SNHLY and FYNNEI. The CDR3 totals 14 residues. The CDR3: CASSEGGRIDGYTF. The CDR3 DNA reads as TGTGCCAGCAGTGAGGGGGGGCGCATCGATGGCTACACCTTC.

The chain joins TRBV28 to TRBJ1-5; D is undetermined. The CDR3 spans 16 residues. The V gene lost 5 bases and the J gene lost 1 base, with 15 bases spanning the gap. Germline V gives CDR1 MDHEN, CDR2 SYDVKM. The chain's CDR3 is CASSPEILLSNQPQHF. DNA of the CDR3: TGTGCCAGCAGTCCTGAGATACTCCTGAGCAATCAGCCCCAGCATTTT.